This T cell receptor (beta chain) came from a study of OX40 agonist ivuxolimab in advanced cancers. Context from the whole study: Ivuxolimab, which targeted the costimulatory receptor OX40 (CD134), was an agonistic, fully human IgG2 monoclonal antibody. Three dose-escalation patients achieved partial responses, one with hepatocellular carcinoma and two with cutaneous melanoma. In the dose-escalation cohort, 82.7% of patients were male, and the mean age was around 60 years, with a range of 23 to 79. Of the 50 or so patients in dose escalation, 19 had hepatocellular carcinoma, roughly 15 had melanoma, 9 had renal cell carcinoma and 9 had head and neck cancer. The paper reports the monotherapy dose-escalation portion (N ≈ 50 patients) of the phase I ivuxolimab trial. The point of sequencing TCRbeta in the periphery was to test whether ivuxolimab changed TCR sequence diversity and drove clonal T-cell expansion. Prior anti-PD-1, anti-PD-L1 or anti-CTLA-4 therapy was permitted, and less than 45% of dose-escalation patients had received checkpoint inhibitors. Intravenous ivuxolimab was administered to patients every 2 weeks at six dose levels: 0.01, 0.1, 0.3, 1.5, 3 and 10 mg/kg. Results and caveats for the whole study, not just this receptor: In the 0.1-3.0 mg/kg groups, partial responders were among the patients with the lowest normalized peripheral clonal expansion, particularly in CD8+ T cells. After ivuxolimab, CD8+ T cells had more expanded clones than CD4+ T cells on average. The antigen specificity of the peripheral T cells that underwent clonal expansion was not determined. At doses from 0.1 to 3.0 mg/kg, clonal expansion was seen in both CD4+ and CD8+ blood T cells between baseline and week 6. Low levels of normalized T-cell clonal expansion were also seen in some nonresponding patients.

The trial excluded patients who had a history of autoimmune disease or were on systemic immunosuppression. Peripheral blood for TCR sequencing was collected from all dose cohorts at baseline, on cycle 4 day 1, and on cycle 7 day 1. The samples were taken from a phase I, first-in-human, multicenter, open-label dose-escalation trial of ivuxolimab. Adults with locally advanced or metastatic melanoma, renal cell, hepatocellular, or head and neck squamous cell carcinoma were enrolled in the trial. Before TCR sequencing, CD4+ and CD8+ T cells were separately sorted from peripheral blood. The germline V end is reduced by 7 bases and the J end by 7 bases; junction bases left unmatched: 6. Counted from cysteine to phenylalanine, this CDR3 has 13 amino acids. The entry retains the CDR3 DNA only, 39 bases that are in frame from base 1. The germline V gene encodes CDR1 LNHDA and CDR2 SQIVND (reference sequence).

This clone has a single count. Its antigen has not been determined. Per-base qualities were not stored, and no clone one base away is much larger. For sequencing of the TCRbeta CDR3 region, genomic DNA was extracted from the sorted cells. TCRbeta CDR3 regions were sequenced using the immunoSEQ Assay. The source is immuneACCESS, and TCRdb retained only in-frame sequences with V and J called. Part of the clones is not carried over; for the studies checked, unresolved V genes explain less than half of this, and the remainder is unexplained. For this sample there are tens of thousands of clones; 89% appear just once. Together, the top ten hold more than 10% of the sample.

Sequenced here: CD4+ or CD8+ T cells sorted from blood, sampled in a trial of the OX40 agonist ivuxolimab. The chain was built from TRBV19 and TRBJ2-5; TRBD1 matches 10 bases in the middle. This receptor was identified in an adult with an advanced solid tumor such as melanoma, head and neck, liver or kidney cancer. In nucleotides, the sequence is TGTGCCAGTACCCAGCGGACAGGGGGGACCCAGTACTTC. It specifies CASTQRTGGTQYF.